One sample yielded the 14 T cell receptor beta chains listed below, sequenced in a study of CD8 T cells in ankylosing spondylitis. TCRdb processed the 5' RACE reads anew with MiXCR; each CDR3 protein has one entry. The sample records 400,000 to 450,000 distinct CDR3 sequences, 15% to 20% being singletons. No antigen has been assigned to these receptors. Study-level points and caveats: Characteristic, it appeared, of ankylosing spondylitis blood was a TCR beta motif of about eight highly homologous variants.

The sequencing sample was made of blood, either unsorted or a sorted T cell fraction (not recorded which). The receptor set was obtained from a male donor with ankylosing spondylitis.

The sample holds a few counts of this clonotype. V usage is TRBV6-1 and J usage is TRBJ2-3; 7 nucleotides match TRBD1. The germline V gene encodes CDR1 MNHNS and CDR2 SASEGT. The CDR3 is 16 amino acids. After removal of 8 bases from V and 2 bases from J, the junction contained 13 bases not matched to a gene. This chain's CDR3 is CASGPRTGLATDTQYF. Written as DNA, the CDR3 is TGTGCCAGCGGACCTCGGACAGGACTCGCCACAGATACGCAGTATTTT.

This clonotype was seen a few times. The genes are TRBV4-1 and TRBJ2-2; TRBD2 aligns across 11 bases. The CDR3 runs to 16 residues. Trimming at V came to 5 bases and at J to 4 bases, leaving 6 bases not matched to a gene. Germline CDR1 and CDR2: MGHRA and YSYEKL. The CDR3 sequence: CASSARLAGTTGELFF. The CDR3 nucleotides read TGCGCCAGCAGCGCGCGACTAGCGGGGACCACCGGGGAGCTGTTTTTT.

This clonotype was seen many times. The rearrangement uses TRBV5-1 and TRBJ1-5; possible D gene TRBD1, 5 bases. V was trimmed by 0 bases and J by 10 bases, leaving 11 bases between them. The CDR3 covers 13 residues. Germline V gives CDR1 SGHRS, CDR2 YFSETQ. CDR3 residues: CASSLAWGEPQHF. In nucleotides, the CDR3 is TGCGCCAGCAGCTTGGCCTGGGGGGAACCCCAGCATTTT. The complete variable domain, with remaining parts taken from reference TRBV5-1 and TRBJ1-5, reads KAGVTQTPRYLIKTRGQQVTLSCSPISGHRSVSWYQQTPGQGLQFLFEYFSETQRNKGNFPGRFSGRQFSNSRSEMNVSTLELGDSALYLCASSLAWGEPQHFGDGTRLSIL.

The chain uses TRBV19 and TRBJ1-5, with D hard to call. From germline, CDR1 is LNHDA and CDR2 SQIVND (reference sequence). The V end lost 5 bases, the J end lost 3 bases, and 17 bases lay between the germline ends. The CDR3 runs to 16 residues. CDR3 DNA: TGTGCCAGTAGTGACCGAGGAAGGGCTACCAATCAGCCCCAGCATTTT. Protein product: CASSDRGRATNQPQHF.

In its sample, this clonotype was seen many times. The CDR3 DNA sequence: TGTGCCAGCAGTCAGGACGGATCTGGGTCACCCCTCCACTTT. Translation: CASSQDGSGSPLHF. This rearrangement joins TRBV25-1 to TRBJ1-6, with unresolved D. The V end was cut by 5 bases, the J end by 10 bases, with 15 bases between. The germline V gene has CDR1 MGHDK and CDR2 SYGVNS. The CDR3 extends over 14 amino acids.

The rearrangement links TRBV11-3 to TRBJ2-2; 9 bases are shared with TRBD2. The V gene's germline CDR1 is SGHNT and CDR2 YENEEA. V dropped 3 bases and J dropped 4; count of bases not matched to a gene: 3. This CDR3 spans 15 amino acids. As DNA, the CDR3 is TGTGCCAGCAGCTTGCGGGGGGGCTCCACCGGGGAGCTGTTTTTT. It specifies CASSLRGGSTGELFF. The full variable domain, completed using reference TRBV11-3 and TRBJ2-2, is EAGVVQSPRYKIIEKKQPVAFWCNPISGHNTLYWYLQNLGQGPELLIRYENEEAVDDSQLPKDRFSAERLKGVDSTLKIQPAELGDSAVYLCASSLRGGSTGELFFGEGSRLTVL.

For this clonotype: One junction end disagrees with the germline gene, perhaps due to a read error. The chain has TRBV13 and TRBJ1-3; tentatively, D is TRBD1 (6 bases). CDR1 PRHDT and CDR2 FYEKMQ come from the germline V gene (reference sequence). The CDR3 sequence is 19 residues long. The CDR3 protein is CACSPLTGPQLPSGNTIYF. In nucleotides, the CDR3 is TGTGCCTGCAGCCCCCTGACAGGACCGCAACTCCCCTCTGGAAACACCATATATTTT. Drawing the rest from reference TRBV13 and TRBJ1-3, the complete variable domain is AAGVIQSPRHLIKEKRETATLKCYPIPRHDTVYWYQQGPGQDPQFLISFYEKMQSDKGSIPDRFSAQQFSDYHSELNMSSLELGDSALYFCACSPLTGPQLPSGNTIYFGEGSWLTVV.

The V gene is TRBV28, the J gene TRBJ2-3; 11 bases are a match to TRBD2. CDR1 MDHEN and CDR2 SYDVKM come from the germline V gene. This CDR3 region has 16 residues. V shed 4 bases and J 0 bases; nucleotides not matched to a gene: 3. The CDR3 DNA reads TGTGCCAGCAGTTGGGGACTAGCGGCGAGCACAGATACGCAGTATTTT. Residues: CASSWGLAASTDTQYF.

This clonotype was recorded a few times. The rearrangement uses TRBV3-1 and TRBJ1-2; D not resolved. Trimming stripped 1 base from V and 3 bases from J, with 6 bases between. The germline V gene encodes CDR1 LGHDT and CDR2 YNNKEL (reference sequence). The CDR3 is 13 residues long. The CDR3 DNA follows: TGTGCCAGCAGCCAAGTACGGCACTATGGCTACACCTTC. Translated, it gives CASSQVRHYGYTF.

The rearrangement uses TRBV7-2 and TRBJ1-2; D remains ambiguous. Between the trimmed V and J ends, which lost 2 bases and 2 bases, there was a span of 6 bases. Germline V gene data show CDR1 as SGHTA and CDR2 as FQGNSA. The CDR3 length is 13 residues. This chain's CDR3 is CASSLKVNYGYTF. The CDR3 DNA follows: TGTGCCAGCAGCTTAAAGGTGAACTATGGCTACACCTTC.

This chain connects TRBV20-1 to TRBJ2-5; tentative D call: TRBD1 (6 bases). The CDR3 loop spans 16 amino acids. Germline values: CDR1 DFQATT, CDR2 SNEGSKA (reference sequence). Between the trimmed V and J ends, which lost 3 bases and 5 bases, there was a span of 22 bases. DNA for the CDR3: TGCAGTGCTAGCCGGGACACGGCGGTATATCGGGAGACCCAGTACTTC. The encoded protein is CSASRDTAVYRETQYF.

This clonotype was found a few times. The chain employs TRBV4-1 and TRBJ2-3, with 12 bases identical to TRBD2. CDR1 MGHRA and CDR2 YSYEKL come from the germline V gene. This CDR3 spans 17 amino acids. Trimming at V came to 1 base and at J to 2 bases, leaving 4 bases not matched to a gene. The CDR3 coding sequence is TGCGCCAGCAGCCAAGGGGCTAGCGGGGGGGCCACAGATACGCAGTATTTT. Its protein is CASSQGASGGATDTQYF.

The chain is built from TRBV5-1 and TRBJ2-6, with 7 bases fitting TRBD1. The germline V gene encodes CDR1 SGHRS and CDR2 YFSETQ. The CDR3 contains 15 residues. V was pared by 0 bases and J by 11 bases, with 8 bases of the junction left unmatched. The CDR3 bases are TGCGCCAGCAGCTTGGCTCCGACAGGGTTGGACGTCCTGACTTTC. Protein product: CASSLAPTGLDVLTF.

V and J are TRBV5-6 and TRBJ1-1; no firm D call. Germline loops: CDR1 SGHDT, CDR2 YYEEEE. V shed 4 bases and J shed 0 bases, with 10 bases lying between them. The CDR3 contains 14 residues. The CDR3 protein is CASSNEYMNTEAFF. The CDR3 DNA sequence: TGTGCCAGCAGCAATGAGTACATGAACACTGAAGCTTTCTTT.